Sequencing of this T cell receptor beta chain was carried out in a study of control samples from healthy donors and cancer patients. Generated by immunoSEQ multiplex PCR, the TCRdb table keeps only in-frame clones and is missing some. The data hold roughly 80,000 clones, with roughly 84% observed a single time. This TCR derives from a woman between 45 and 65 years old in good health. Sequences were obtained from blood.

The DNA for the CDR3 is TGCAGTGCCCGGGGGGGAGGCGAGCAGTTCTTC. This sequence encodes CSARGGGEQFF. The rearrangement joins TRBV20-1 to TRBJ2-1; 8 bases align to TRBD2. Trimming removed 6 bases from V and 10 bases from J; junction bases left unmatched: 5. The CDR3 length is 11 residues. CDR1 and CDR2 (germline): DFQATT, SNEGSKA (reference sequence).